The clone carrying this T cell receptor (beta chain) appeared a few times. The source of the sample is a study of blood T cell repertoires in COVID-19. Study-level background: Spain, Italy and the United States supplied samples that represented acute and convalescent COVID-19. T cells, B-cell-depleted T cells, or PBMCs supplied cDNA or gDNA.

The ends were cut back, 5 bases at V and 4 bases at J, with 8 bases in the middle. CDR3 length: 13 amino acids. Germline V lookup: CDR1 SNHLY, CDR2 FYNNEI. Source study methods: Estimated nucleated cell counts came from reference gene primer amplification. Using immunoSEQ multiplex PCR, the repertoire was profiled, and TCRdb retains in-frame clones only, with some absent. V, J and clone size were drawn from that table, and D and trimming were deduced from the DNA. This sample has roughly 150,000 clones, with 80% to 90% found just once. This chain uses TRBV2 with TRBJ1-4; D is unclear. This receptor was identified in a woman aged 45 to 65 in a cohort sampled during active or convalescent COVID-19. The specimen was peripheral blood. The DNA for the CDR3 is TGTGCCAGCAGTACATCCAATAATGAAAAACTGTTTTTT. Translation gives CASSTSNNEKLFF.